This TCR beta chain is drawn from a study of CD8+ T cells in alopecia areata. Study summary: Those treated were given oral tofacitinib at 5 to 10 mg twice daily.

Stated treatment: oral pan-JAK inhibitor, 5-10 mg twice daily. The study, taken as a whole, reports: In blood and scalp, many expanded lesional clones persisted during tofacitinib.

Following extraction, RNA underwent reverse transcription to cDNA, which served as the sequencing template. Profiled with immunoSEQ multiplex PCR; TCRdb holds only in-frame clones, not every one. The repertoire holds 130,000 or so clones, with about 86% as singletons. Turning to this clone: No antigen is known for it.

The CDR3 loop spans 13 amino acids. Trimming at V came to 6 bases and at J to 5 bases, leaving 6 bases not matched to a gene. Looked up from germline, CDR1 is MDHEN and CDR2 is SYDVKM. The clonotype comes from a human donor with alopecia areata. V gene TRBV28 combines with J gene TRBJ1-1, with 7 bases that match TRBD1. The sequencing here drew on CD8+ T cells sorted from blood, taken at week 4, from a patient treated with tofacitinib. This CDR3 is CASSPRGVTEAFF. Here the CDR3 DNA reads TGTGCCAGCAGCCCCAGGGGGGTGACTGAAGCTTTCTTT.